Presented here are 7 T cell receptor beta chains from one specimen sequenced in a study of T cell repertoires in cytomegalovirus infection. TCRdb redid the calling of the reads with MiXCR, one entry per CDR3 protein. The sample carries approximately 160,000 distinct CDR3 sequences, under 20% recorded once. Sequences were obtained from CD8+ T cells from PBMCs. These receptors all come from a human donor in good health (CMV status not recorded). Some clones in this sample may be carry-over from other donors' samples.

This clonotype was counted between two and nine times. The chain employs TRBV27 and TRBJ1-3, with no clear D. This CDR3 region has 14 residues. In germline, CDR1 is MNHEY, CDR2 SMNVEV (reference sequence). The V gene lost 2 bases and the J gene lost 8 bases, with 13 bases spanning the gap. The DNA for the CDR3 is TGTGCCAGCAGTTTAGTCATGGGCGCGGACACCATATATTTT. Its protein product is CASSLVMGADTIYF.

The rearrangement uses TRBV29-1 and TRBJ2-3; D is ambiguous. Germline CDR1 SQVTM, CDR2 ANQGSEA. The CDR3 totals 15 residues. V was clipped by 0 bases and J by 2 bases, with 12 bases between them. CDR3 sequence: CSVEDRFAVTDTQYF. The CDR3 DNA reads TGCAGCGTTGAAGATAGGTTTGCGGTCACAGATACGCAGTATTTT.

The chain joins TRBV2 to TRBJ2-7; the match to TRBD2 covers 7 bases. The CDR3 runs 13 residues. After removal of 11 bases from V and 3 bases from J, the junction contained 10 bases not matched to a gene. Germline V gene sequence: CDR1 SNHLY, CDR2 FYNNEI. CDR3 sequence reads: CASTGLAVYEQYF. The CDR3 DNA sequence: TGTGCCTCGACTGGGCTAGCGGTCTACGAGCAGTACTTC.

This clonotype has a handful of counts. In nucleotides, the CDR3 is TGTGCCAGCAGTTACCTAGCTCCCTCTCGGGATGAGCAGTTCTTC. It codes for CASSYLAPSRDEQFF. The rearrangement links TRBV6-2 or TRBV6-3 to TRBJ2-1; tentatively, D is TRBD2 (5 bases). CDR1 and CDR2 from the germline V gene are MNHEY and SVGEGT. V was clipped by 2 bases and J by 8 bases, with 16 bases between them. The CDR3 is 15 residues long.

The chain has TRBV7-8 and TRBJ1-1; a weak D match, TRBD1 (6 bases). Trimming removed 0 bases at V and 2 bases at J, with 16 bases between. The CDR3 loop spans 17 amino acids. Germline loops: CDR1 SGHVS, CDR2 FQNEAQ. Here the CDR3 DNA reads TGTGCCAGCAGCTTAGCCGGGACAATCCTCGTAAACACTGAAGCTTTCTTT. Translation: CASSLAGTILVNTEAFF. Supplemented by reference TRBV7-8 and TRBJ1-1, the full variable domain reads GAGVSQSPRYKVAKRGQDVALRCDPISGHVSLFWYQQALGQGPEFLTYFQNEAQLDKSGLPSDRFFAERPEGSVSTLKIQRTQQEDSAVYLCASSLAGTILVNTEAFFGQGTRLTVV.

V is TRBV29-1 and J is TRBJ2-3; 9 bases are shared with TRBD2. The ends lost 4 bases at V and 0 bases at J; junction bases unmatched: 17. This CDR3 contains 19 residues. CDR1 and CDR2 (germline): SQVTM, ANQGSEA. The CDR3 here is CSVGGVAGDLLQSTDTQYF. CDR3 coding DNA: TGCAGCGTTGGTGGTGTAGCGGGGGATCTTCTCCAAAGCACAGATACGCAGTATTTT.

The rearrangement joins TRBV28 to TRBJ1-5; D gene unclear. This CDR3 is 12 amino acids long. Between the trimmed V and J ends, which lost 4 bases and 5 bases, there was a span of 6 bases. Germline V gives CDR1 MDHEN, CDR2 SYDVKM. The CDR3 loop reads CASSWTYQPQHF. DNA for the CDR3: TGTGCCAGCAGTTGGACCTATCAGCCCCAGCATTTT.